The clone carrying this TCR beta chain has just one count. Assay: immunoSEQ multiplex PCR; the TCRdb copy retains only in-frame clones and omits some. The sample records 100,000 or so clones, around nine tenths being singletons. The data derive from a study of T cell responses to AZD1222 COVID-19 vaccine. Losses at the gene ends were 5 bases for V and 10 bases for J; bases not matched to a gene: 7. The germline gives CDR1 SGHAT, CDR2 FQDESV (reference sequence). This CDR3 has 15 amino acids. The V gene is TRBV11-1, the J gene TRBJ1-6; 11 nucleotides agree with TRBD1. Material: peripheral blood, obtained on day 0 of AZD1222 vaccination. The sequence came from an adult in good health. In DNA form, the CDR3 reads TGTGCCAGCAGCGGGCGGACAGGGGGCTGGTCACCCCTCCACTTT. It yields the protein CASSGRTGGWSPLHF.